Listed here are 24 T cell receptor beta chains from one sample, sequenced in a study of blood T cells in healthy people across ages. It was with a sample-barcoded 5' primer and a J-beta primer mix that a second PCR of roughly 6 to 12 cycles was run. TCRdb processed the 5' RACE reads anew with MiXCR; each CDR3 protein has one entry. The table has over 550,000 distinct CDR3 sequences, less than 35% seen once. Specimen: blood. These receptor sequences come from a woman aged 80 or over in good health.

This clonotype came up once. A read error may account for a junction end that differs from germline. The V gene is TRBV9, the J gene TRBJ2-7, with D hard to call. This CDR3 region has 15 residues. Germline values: CDR1 SGDLS, CDR2 YYNGEE. CDR3 DNA sequence: TGTGCCAGCAGCGTAGATGGTAGCCTCTCCTACGGGCAGTACTTC. Amino acid sequence: CASSVDGSLSYGQYF.

A remark on this clonotype: A much larger clone differs from this one at a single base, so this may be a read error. This chain joins TRBV19 and TRBJ2-4; weak D call: TRBD2 (6 bases). The CDR3 runs 15 residues. The V end lost 6 bases, the J end lost 13 bases, and 25 bases lay between the germline ends. The germline V gene encodes CDR1 LNHDA and CDR2 SQIVND (reference sequence). The CDR3 nucleotides are TGTGCCAGTAGATGTGGAGGGGCCGGTATGGAAGAGCAGTACTTC. Protein product: CASRCGGAGMEEQYF.

Regarding this clonotype: A much larger clone is a single base away; this may be a read error. The chain uses TRBV4-2 and TRBJ2-5; a weak D match, TRBD2 (6 bases). There are 16 residues in the CDR3. V lost 1 base and J lost 11, with 23 bases in between. From germline, CDR1 is LGHNA and CDR2 YNFKEQ. The CDR3 protein is CASSQGASPGRNEQYF. As DNA, the CDR3 is TGTGCCAGCAGCCAAGGGGCTAGCCCGGGGAGGAATGAGCAGTACTTC.

This chain joins TRBV13 and TRBJ1-1; 8 bases match TRBD1. Germline V gene lookup returns CDR1 PRHDT and CDR2 FYEKMQ (reference sequence). This CDR3 spans 13 amino acids. After removal of 9 bases from V and 0 bases from J, the junction contained 3 bases not matched to a gene. CDR3 bases: TGTGCCAGTTACAGGGGGTTGAACACTGAAGCTTTCTTT. This encodes CASYRGLNTEAFF.

This clonotype was counted at least ten times. The rearrangement uses TRBV20-1 and TRBJ2-3; perhaps TRBD2 as D (5 bases). Germline V lookup: CDR1 DFQATT, CDR2 SNEGSKA (reference sequence). Trimming removed 3 bases at V and 4 bases at J, with 11 bases between. The CDR3 runs 13 residues. The CDR3 sequence is CSARGGRADTQYF. The CDR3, as DNA: TGCAGTGCTAGGGGTGGGAGAGCAGATACGCAGTATTTT.

The chain combines TRBV12-3 or TRBV12-4 with TRBJ1-3, with TRBD1 as a possible D gene (6 bases). The CDR3 loop spans 11 amino acids. V was pared by 1 base and J by 15 bases, with 10 bases between. This chain's CDR3 is CASSLVGTPYF. In nucleotides, the CDR3 is TGTGCCAGCAGTTTAGTCGGGACACCATATTTT.

V is TRBV20-1 and J is TRBJ2-7, with TRBD1 matching over 10 bases. The CDR3 runs to 13 residues. Germline CDR1 and CDR2: DFQATT and SNEGSKA (reference sequence). With 5 bases clipped from V and 6 bases from J, the junction kept 7 bases outside the gene matches. CDR3 DNA sequence: TGCAGTGCTGTGAGGTGGACAGGGGGCGAGCAGTACTTC. Protein sequence: CSAVRWTGGEQYF.

This clonotype was observed many times. This chain links TRBV11-2 with TRBJ2-5, with TRBD1 matching over 9 bases. Germline values: CDR1 SGHAT, CDR2 FQNNGV. The CDR3 has 15 amino acids. The V and J ends lost 5 bases and 4 bases, in that order; junction bases with no gene match: 8. In DNA, the CDR3 is TGTGCCAGCAGCACGTCCGGGGGACAGGGAGAGACCCAGTACTTC. Protein: CASSTSGGQGETQYF.

This clonotype showed up many times. The V gene is TRBV20-1, the J gene TRBJ2-1; 9 positions match TRBD1. Germline V CDR1 and CDR2: DFQATT, SNEGSKA (reference sequence). The CDR3 sequence is 13 residues long. The V gene end was trimmed by 6 bases and the J gene end by 9 bases; junction bases not matched to a gene: 9. The CDR3 region is CSAHPGTGFEQFF. Written as DNA, the CDR3 is TGCAGTGCCCACCCGGGGACAGGGTTTGAGCAGTTCTTC.

The chain couples TRBV5-1 to TRBJ2-4; TRBD1 agrees at 7 bases. The J call is doubtful: the DNA matches TRBJ2-7 better. The CDR3 totals 12 residues. The V gene's germline CDR1 is SGHRS and CDR2 YFSETQ. The CDR3 region has the DNA TGCGCCAGCAGCACGACAGGGTTCGAGCAGTACTTC. Residues: CASSTTGFEQYF.

The DNA for the CDR3 is TGCAGTGCTAGGACCTTCGAACGGAGTGAAGCTTTCTTT. It specifies CSARTFERSEAFF. V usage is TRBV20-1 and J usage is TRBJ1-1; D unresolved. The germline V and J ends were trimmed by 3 bases and 7 bases, with 15 bases remaining between them. From germline, CDR1 is DFQATT and CDR2 SNEGSKA (reference sequence). There are 13 residues in the CDR3.

The chain couples TRBV5-1 to TRBJ2-1; unclear D gene. Trimming removed 4 bases from V and 0 bases from J, with 11 bases in between. This CDR3 region has 15 residues. Germline CDR1 is SGHRS and CDR2 is YFSETQ. DNA of the CDR3: TGCGCCAGCAGCCCCCAACCCGGCTCCTACAATGAGCAGTTCTTC. Its protein is CASSPQPGSYNEQFF. Full variable domain (missing parts from reference TRBV5-1 and TRBJ2-1): KAGVTQTPRYLIKTRGQQVTLSCSPISGHRSVSWYQQTPGQGLQFLFEYFSETQRNKGNFPGRFSGRQFSNSRSEMNVSTLELGDSALYLCASSPQPGSYNEQFFGPGTRLTVL.

The chain couples TRBV20-1 to TRBJ1-2, with 9 bases identical to TRBD1. This CDR3 has 15 residues. In germline, CDR1 is DFQATT, CDR2 SNEGSKA (reference sequence). Germline trimming cut 1 base from V and 8 bases from J; bases unmatched to any gene: 11. The CDR3 sequence: CSARGPWTGEEGYTF. The CDR3 DNA is TGCAGTGCTAGAGGTCCGTGGACAGGGGAGGAAGGCTACACCTTC.

About this clonotype itself: A read error may produce the germline difference seen at one junction end. The rearrangement uses TRBV7-9 and TRBJ1-6; no reliable D call. Per germline, CDR1 SEHNR and CDR2 FQNEAQ (reference sequence). This CDR3 spans 15 amino acids. The CDR3 DNA sequence: TGTGCCAGCAGCTTAGAGTCAGGACTCAATTCACCCCCCCACTTT. Translation gives CASSLESGLNSPPHF.

Turning to this clonotype: This may be a read error: a much more frequent sequence differs by one nucleotide. V gene TRBV4-1 combines with J gene TRBJ2-1; possible D gene TRBD1, 5 bases. The V end was cut by 1 base, the J end by 10 bases, with 17 bases between. CDR1 MGHRA and CDR2 YSYEKL come from the germline V gene. CDR3 size: 15 residues. This CDR3 is CASSQAGHGVGEQFF. The CDR3, as DNA: TGCGCCAGCAGCCAAGCCGGACACGGCGTGGGGGAGCAGTTCTTC.

This clonotype was detected a few times. A much bigger clone sits one base away, suggesting this may be a read error. The genes are TRBV20-1 and TRBJ2-1; possible D gene TRBD2, 5 bases. Trimming took off 5 bases at V and 13 bases at J, with 21 bases between the two ends. Looked up from germline, CDR1 is DFQATT and CDR2 is SNEGSKA (reference sequence). The CDR3 is 13 residues long. Here the CDR3 DNA reads TGCAGTGCTGGATTCGGGGTTCAAGAGACCCAGTTCTTC. Translation gives CSAGFGVQETQFF.

This clonotype was seen a handful of times. The chain links TRBV6-6 to TRBJ1-5, with no clear D. Germline values: CDR1 MNHNY, CDR2 SVGAGI (reference sequence). V was clipped by 5 bases and J by 1 base, with 12 bases between them. The CDR3 covers 15 residues. The CDR3 sequence: CASSPSGSSNQPQHF. The CDR3 DNA is TGTGCCAGCAGTCCGTCGGGCAGCAGCAATCAGCCCCAGCATTTT.

The V gene is TRBV9, the J gene TRBJ2-6; D not certain. Trimming took off 4 bases at V and 2 bases at J, with 10 bases between the two ends. In germline, CDR1 is SGDLS, CDR2 YYNGEE. The CDR3 covers 15 residues. CDR3 bases: TGTGCCAGCAGCCCCCAAGAGGCTGGGGCCAACGTCCTGACTTTC. Translating it yields CASSPQEAGANVLTF.

The V and J genes are TRBV5-1 and TRBJ1-2, with 11 nucleotides matching TRBD1. V was clipped by 4 bases and J by 4 bases; unmatched bases: 12. The CDR3 extends over 17 amino acids. CDR1 is SGHRS and CDR2 is YFSETQ in the germline V gene. The CDR3 region is CASSPGHRTGGFYGYTF. Written as DNA, the CDR3 is TGCGCCAGCAGCCCGGGACACCGGACAGGGGGCTTCTATGGCTACACCTTC.

Remarks on this clonotype: One end of the junction is discordant with germline, which a read error may explain. The CDR3 DNA reads TGTGCCAGCAGCACACTAGCGGGGGGGACAGATATGCAGTATTTT. Its protein is CASSTLAGGTDMQYF. The chain links TRBV7-9 to TRBJ2-3; 13 nucleotides align to TRBD2. This CDR3 has 15 residues. Per germline, CDR1 SEHNR and CDR2 FQNEAQ (reference sequence).

This clonotype was recorded at least ten times. The chain joins TRBV18 to TRBJ2-5; 9 positions match TRBD1. Trimming at V came to 0 bases and at J to 2 bases, leaving 7 bases not matched to a gene. Germline assignment: CDR1 KGHSH and CDR2 LQKENI. CDR3 length: 17 amino acids. The CDR3, as DNA: TGTGCCAGCTCACCACCGTCGGGGACAGGGAGGCAAGAGACCCAGTACTTC. Protein sequence: CASSPPSGTGRQETQYF.

In this sample, this clonotype turned up many times. The rearrangement links TRBV20-1 to TRBJ1-4; D remains ambiguous. The CDR3 has 14 amino acids. CDR1 is DFQATT, CDR2 SNEGSKA, per germline (reference sequence). V lost 3 bases and J lost 3, with 11 bases in between. DNA of the CDR3: TGCAGTGCTAGGGACTCTGGTTCTAATGAAAAACTGTTTTTT. Residues: CSARDSGSNEKLFF.

At least ten counts were recorded for this clonotype. V is TRBV20-1 and J is TRBJ2-1; D uncertain. Trimming pared 7 bases from V and 2 bases from J, leaving 15 bases between. The CDR3 totals 14 residues. CDR1 is DFQATT and CDR2 is SNEGSKA in the germline V gene (reference sequence). CDR3 nucleotides: TGCAGTGTCGTGGACCGGGTCACCTACAATGAGCAGTTCTTC. Translating gives CSVVDRVTYNEQFF.

The table lists this clonotype with a few counts. This may arise from a read error, as a much more abundant clone is one base away. The V call is TRBV5-1, the J call TRBJ2-3; D not resolved. With 0 bases removed from V and 4 bases from J, the gap between germline ends came to 12 bases. Germline assignment: CDR1 SGHRS and CDR2 YFSETQ. The CDR3 length is 15 residues. CDR3 in DNA: TGCGCCAGCAGCTTGGGAACCCTTCGCGCAGATACGCAGTATTTT. Translation: CASSLGTLRADTQYF.